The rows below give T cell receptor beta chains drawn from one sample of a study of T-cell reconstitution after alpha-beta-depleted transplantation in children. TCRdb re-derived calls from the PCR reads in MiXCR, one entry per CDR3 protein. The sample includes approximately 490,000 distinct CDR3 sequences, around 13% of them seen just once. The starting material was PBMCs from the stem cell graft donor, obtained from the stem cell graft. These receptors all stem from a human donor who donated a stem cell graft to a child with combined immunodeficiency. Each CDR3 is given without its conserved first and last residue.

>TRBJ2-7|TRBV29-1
SVRDQGTKQY
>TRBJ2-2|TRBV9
ASSIPGIGELF
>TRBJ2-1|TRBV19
ASTTTGTSLENEQF
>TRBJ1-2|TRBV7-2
ASSLERQGQYGYT
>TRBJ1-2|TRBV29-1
SVGETHYGYT
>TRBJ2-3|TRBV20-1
SASEASGTTDTQY
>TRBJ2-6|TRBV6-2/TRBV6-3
ASSYRDRGANVLT
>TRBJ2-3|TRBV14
ASSRLISSGNTDTQY
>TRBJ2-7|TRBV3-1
ASSPLGTGRTYEQY
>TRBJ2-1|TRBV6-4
ASSTSLTGAYNEQF
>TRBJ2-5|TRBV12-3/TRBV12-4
ASSPILASFTQETQY
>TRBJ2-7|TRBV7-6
ASSLFQASYEQY
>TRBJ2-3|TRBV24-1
ATSDGNGGVEDTQY
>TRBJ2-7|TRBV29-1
SARDNTYEQY
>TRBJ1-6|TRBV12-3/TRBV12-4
ASSVQGVGSPLH
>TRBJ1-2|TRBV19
ASSNPGTQRGYT
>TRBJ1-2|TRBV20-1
SAPILPGDGYT
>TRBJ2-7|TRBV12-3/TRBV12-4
ASSLAGFESYEQY
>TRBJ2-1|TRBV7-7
ASSLGTTTYNEQF
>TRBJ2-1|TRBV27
ASSPRMEVNNEQF
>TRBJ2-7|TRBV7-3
ASSDPGQGYEQY
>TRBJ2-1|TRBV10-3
AISGLAGSPYNEQF
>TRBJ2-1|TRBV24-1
ATSDGSGRAVNEQF
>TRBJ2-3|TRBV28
ASIRGSTDTQY
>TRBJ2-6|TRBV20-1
SATSGDLSGANVLT
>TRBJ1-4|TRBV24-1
ATSDSGTADEKLF
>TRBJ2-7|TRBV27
ASSFHRAYEQY
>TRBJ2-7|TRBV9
ASSPRFTLDEQY
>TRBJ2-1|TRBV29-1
SVVSGRAEGVFYNEQF
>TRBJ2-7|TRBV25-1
ASSEFFGHEQY
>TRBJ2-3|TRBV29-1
SVEDGKGGDTQY
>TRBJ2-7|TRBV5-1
ASSLDGVGPYEQY
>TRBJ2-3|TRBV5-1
ASSGASGRNTDTQY
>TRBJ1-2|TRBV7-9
ASSLYPDGYT
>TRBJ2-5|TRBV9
ASSVSSGTNLKETQY
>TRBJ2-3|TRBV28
ASTGARTDTQY
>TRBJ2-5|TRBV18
ASSPEAAETQY
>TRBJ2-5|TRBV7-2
ASSFLGGQETQY